This TCR beta chain came from a study of CD8 T cells in Susac syndrome. The T cells that were sequenced for TCR beta were CD8+ and CD4+ cells from blood. Negative isolation was used for CD8+ and CD4+ T cells, and FACS enrichment was applied to TEMRA cells. RNA amounts of about 0.5 to 1 ug underwent reverse transcription with random hexamers. The CDR3 of TCR beta was amplified by immunoSEQ multiplex PCR across 54 Vbeta and 13 Jbeta. TCRdb independently ran MiXCR on the immunoSEQ multiplex PCR reads; one entry per CDR3 protein. This sample has roughly 120,000 distinct CDR3 sequences, with 85% to 95% found just once. In germline, CDR1 is SGDLS, CDR2 YYNGEE. The CDR3 spans 16 residues. The ends were cut back, 2 bases at V and 4 bases at J, with 16 bases in the middle.

The TCR originated in a human donor in good health. This rearrangement joins TRBV9 to TRBJ1-3; weak D call: TRBD1 (5 bases). The sequencing sample was made of CD4+ T cells from PBMCs. CDR3 in amino acids: CASSVGAGKLGNTIYF. The CDR3, as DNA: TGTGCCAGCAGCGTTGGGGCCGGCAAATTAGGAAACACCATATATTTT.